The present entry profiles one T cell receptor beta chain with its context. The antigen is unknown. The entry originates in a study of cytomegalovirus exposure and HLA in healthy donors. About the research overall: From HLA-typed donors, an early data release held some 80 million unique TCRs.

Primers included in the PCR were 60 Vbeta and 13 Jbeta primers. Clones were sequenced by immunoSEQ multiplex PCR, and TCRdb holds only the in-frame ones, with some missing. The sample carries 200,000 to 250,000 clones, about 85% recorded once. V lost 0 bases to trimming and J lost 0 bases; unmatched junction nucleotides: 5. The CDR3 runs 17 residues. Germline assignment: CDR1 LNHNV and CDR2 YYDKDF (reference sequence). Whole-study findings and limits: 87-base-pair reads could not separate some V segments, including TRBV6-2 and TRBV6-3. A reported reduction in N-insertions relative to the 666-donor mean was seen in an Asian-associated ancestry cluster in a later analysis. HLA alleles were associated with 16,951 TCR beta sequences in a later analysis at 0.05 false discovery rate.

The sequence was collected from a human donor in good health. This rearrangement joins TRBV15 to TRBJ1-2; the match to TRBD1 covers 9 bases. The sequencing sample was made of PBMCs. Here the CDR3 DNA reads TGTGCCACCAGCAGAGAACTGGGACAGGGCACTAACTATGGCTACACCTTC. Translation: CATSRELGQGTNYGYTF.